Sequencing of this T cell receptor (beta chain) was carried out in a study of T cell responses to AZD1222 COVID-19 vaccine (dated by TCRdb to the early 2020s). In the study overall: Because spike-specific TCR depth and breadth did not differ between the two schedules, AZD1222 recipients who got a second dose at roughly 4 weeks were pooled with those who got a second dose at roughly 12 weeks. A total of about 230 trial participants underwent TCR sequencing, of whom approximately 210 received two doses of AZD1222 and some 26 received two doses of the MenACWY control vaccine. Enrollment into the trials was organized by age into subgroups of 18-55, 56-69 and 70-plus years, and those subgroups contained 148, 28 and 57 TCR-sequenced participants, respectively.

The germline V gene sets CDR1 to MNHEY and CDR2 to SVGEGT. The CDR3, from cysteine to phenylalanine, totals 12 residues. Only CDR3 DNA remains: 36 bases, in frame from the first base. Relative to germline, V is 2 bases shorter and J is 8 bases shorter, with 6 bases between their ends. Notes on this clone: Its antigen target is currently unknown. Per-base quality was not reported, and no clone a single base away is much larger than it.

Results and caveats for the whole study, not just this receptor: Only six AZD1222 recipients were SARS-CoV-2 seropositive at baseline, limiting conclusions about previously exposed vaccinees. After two AZD1222 doses, spike-specific TCR breadth and depth were significantly higher than at day 0 and than in MenACWY recipients. Participants were mostly white British, with more females than males. The authors suggested clonal diversity may have been underestimated. In the small 56-69-year group, the increase in depth fell short of significance, most likely because of low power. CD4 TCRs associated with the vaccine covered the entire spike protein, and the dominant responses were in regions 160-218 and 743-854. Epitopes outside the regions mutated in the B.1.351 and B.1.1.7 variants were reportedly recognized by nearly half of the unique spike-specific TCRs. Because no samples from the day 14 peak response were available, repertoires could be characterized only after the peak T cell response.

According to the study, the label for this sample's time point signals: baseline before first vaccination. Vaccinee samples came from UK trials COV001 and COV002, including a single-blind randomized controlled phase 2/3 trial of AZD1222 (ChAdOx1 nCoV-19) in healthy adults. For TCRbeta chain sequencing, PBMC samples were collected from trial participants at day 0 and at day 28 after the second dose. The CDR3 regions of human TCRbeta chains were analyzed by immunosequencing. The paper's processing steps were these. Repertoire TCRs were matched against a reference library of SARS-CoV-2-specific TCRs generated with the MIRA antigen-specificity platform. Breadth was defined as the fraction of unique TCRs that were SARS-CoV-2-associated. Depth was defined as the fraction of total T cells that were SARS-CoV-2-associated. Using the MIRA data, each spike-specific TCR was mapped to the spike region that the TCR reacts to and placed in a CD4 or CD8 class. Log10-transformed breadth and depth values were compared by one-way ANOVA with Sidak's multiple comparisons tests. Here the immuneACCESS table is served through TCRdb, limited to in-frame sequences with V and J called. Missing clones are a known gap in these copies; in checked studies unresolved V genes cover under half, and the rest lacks a known reason. V, J and clone size are taken as reported in that table, and D and trimming were inferred from the DNA itself. The sample includes roughly 150,000 clones, with over 90% observed a single time. Around 2.5% of the sample belongs to the ten largest clones.

The chain is made from TRBV6-2 or TRBV6-3 and TRBJ1-4; the D gene lacks a confident call. The sample was peripheral blood, taken on day 0 of AZD1222 vaccination. The clonotype comes from an adult in good health. In nucleotide form, the sequence is TGTGCCAGCAGTTACAGGGTGGAAAAACTGTTTTTT. Its translation reads: CASSYRVEKLFF.